These 32 T cell receptor beta chains originate from one sample sequenced in a study of graft-versus-host responses after intestinal transplantation. The authors seeded 200,000 CFSE-labeled responder cells together with 200,000 irradiated stimulator cells tagged with violet dye. Measured with immunoSEQ multiplex PCR; TCRdb has only the in-frame clones, and not every one. The sample lists over 5,500 clones, approximately 24% occurring once. Sequencing used alloreactive CD8+ T cells from a mixed lymphocyte reaction culture, obtained before transplantation. The subset denotes: CFSE-low proliferating T cells sorted from roughly 6-day pre-transplant mixed lymphocyte reaction (GvH or HvG direction). All receptors come from a human patient who was an organ donor for intestinal transplantation.

The chain uses TRBV5-8 and TRBJ2-1, with no clear D. The CDR3 covers 15 residues. Germline loops: CDR1 SGHTS, CDR2 YDEGEE. Trimming cost V 3 bases and J 4 bases, with 14 bases left between them. The CDR3 coding sequence is TGTGCCAGCAGCTCCTTAGTAGTCGGGTACAATGAGCAGTTCTTC. Amino acids: CASSSLVVGYNEQFF.

The rearrangement links TRBV21-1 to TRBJ2-3; the table's TRBD2 call for D was not verified on the DNA. TRBV21-1 has pseudogene status. The CDR3 is 19 amino acids. The CDR3 here is CASNPATGLAGVNTDTQYF. CDR3 nucleotide sequence: TGTGCCAGCAACCCCGCTACGGGGCTAGCGGGAGTGAACACAGATACGCAGTATTTT.

This clone showed up just a few times. The chain joins TRBV4-1 to TRBJ1-1; 7 bases fit TRBD1. The trim removed 3 bases at V and 1 base at J, leaving 8 bases unmatched. Germline V gene sequence: CDR1 MGHRA, CDR2 YSYEKL. The CDR3 has 16 residues. The CDR3 loop is CASSQGQMVWNTEAFF. As DNA, the CDR3 is TGCGCCAGCAGCCAGGGACAGATGGTTTGGAACACTGAAGCTTTCTTT.

There are a few counts of this clone. The chain combines TRBV4-3 with TRBJ1-3; no firm D call. The CDR3 loop spans 14 amino acids. V lost 0 bases and J 5 bases, leaving 8 bases between the germline ends. The germline gives CDR1 LGHNA, CDR2 YSLEER. CDR3 sequence reads: CASSQDLDRNTIYF. The CDR3 DNA reads as TGCGCCAGCAGCCAAGATCTAGATAGAAACACCATATATTTT.

The chain recombines TRBV4-3 with TRBJ2-7; no firm D call. The length of the CDR3 is 16 residues. Trimming took 0 bases from V and 5 from J, leaving 17 bases between them. CDR1 LGHNA and CDR2 YSLEER come from the germline V gene. CDR3 coding DNA: TGCGCCAGCAGCCAAGAAGATCTTAGGTACTTCGACGAGCAGTACTTC. Its protein product is CASSQEDLRYFDEQYF.

This clone was observed a few times. The chain employs TRBV4-3 and TRBJ2-3, with TRBD2 identical over 10 bases. Germline V gene lookup returns CDR1 LGHNA and CDR2 YSLEER. After removal of 1 base from V and 3 bases from J, the junction contained 4 bases not matched to a gene. The CDR3 totals 16 residues. Here the CDR3 reads CASSQVLAGVTDTQYF. CDR3 in DNA: TGCGCCAGCAGCCAAGTCCTAGCGGGAGTGACAGATACGCAGTATTTT.

This clone has only a few counts. The chain carries TRBV7-9 and TRBJ2-5, with D possibly TRBD1 on 5 matching bases. The CDR3 runs to 16 residues. Trimming stripped 3 bases from V and 2 bases from J, with 16 bases between. Germline CDR1 and CDR2: SEHNR and FQNEAQ (reference sequence). The CDR3 coding sequence is TGTGCCAGCAGCTTTTCCCGACAGCAGGTACAAGAGACCCAGTACTTC. Translating it yields CASSFSRQQVQETQYF.

A note on this clone: Possible read error: a much larger clone is one base away. The rearrangement links TRBV7-4 to TRBJ2-1; D gene unclear. The V gene's germline CDR1 is SGHVT and CDR2 SQSDAQ. Trimming pared 1 base from V and 4 bases from J, leaving 5 bases between. This CDR3 has 13 amino acids. CDR3 amino acids: CASSLDPYNEQFF. CDR3 DNA sequence: TGTGCCAGCAGCTTAGACCCTTACAATGAGCAGTTCTTC.

The CDR3 nucleotides are TGTGCCAGTAGTACAGCAATCATGAGTTCGGCCCAGTACTTC. This gives the protein CASSTAIMSSAQYF. The chain is built from TRBV19 and TRBJ2-5; the D is unclear. The CDR3 runs 14 residues. Trimming took off 4 bases at V and 9 bases at J, with 18 bases between the two ends. Germline lookup yields CDR1 LNHDA and CDR2 SQIVND (reference sequence).

For the CDR3, the DNA is TGTGCCAGCAGTTACCCCACAGGGGGCCAGGGGACCCAGTACTTC. This codes for CASSYPTGGQGTQYF. J is TRBJ2-5 and V is TRBV6-5; TRBD1 agrees at 9 bases. The CDR3 is 15 residues long. The V segment lost 2 bases and the J segment 7 bases; nucleotides outside the gene matches: 8. The V gene's germline CDR1 is MNHEY and CDR2 SVGAGI.

This clone was observed a few times. The chain is built from TRBV7-2 and TRBJ2-1, with D perhaps TRBD2 (5 bases). The CDR3 runs 15 residues. Germline CDR1 SGHTA, CDR2 FQGNSA. The V end was cut by 2 bases, the J end by 6 bases, with 14 bases between. CDR3 sequence reads: CASSLSSDWPNEQFF. The CDR3 DNA reads as TGTGCCAGCAGCTTAAGTTCGGACTGGCCCAATGAGCAGTTCTTC.

This clone was observed a few times. The rearrangement joins TRBV19 to TRBJ1-2; D not resolved. Trimming pared 2 bases from V and 3 bases from J, leaving 10 bases between. Germline CDR1 reads LNHDA; CDR2 reads SQIVND (reference sequence). The CDR3 sequence is 14 residues long. CDR3 region: CASSIQVGYYGYTF. CDR3 coding DNA: TGTGCCAGTAGTATACAGGTCGGCTACTATGGCTACACCTTC.

This clone was picked up a small number of times. The V and J genes are TRBV7-2 and TRBJ2-7; D is possibly TRBD2 (6 bases). Trimming pared 3 bases from V and 5 bases from J, leaving 17 bases between. Germline V gene data show CDR1 as SGHTA and CDR2 as FQGNSA. The CDR3 has 15 residues. In DNA form, the CDR3 reads TGTGCCAGCAGCTTTTTCGGGAGTGTACTCCACGAGCAGTACTTC. Its translation is CASSFFGSVLHEQYF.

This chain uses TRBV11-1 with TRBJ2-5; 10 bases are a match to TRBD2. The CDR3 contains 14 residues. CDR1 SGHAT and CDR2 FQDESV come from the germline V gene (reference sequence). J lost 5 bases, V lost 5 bases, and 5 bases had no gene match. In DNA form, the CDR3 reads TGTGCCAGCAGCCCTGGGACTAGCGCGGAGACCCAGTACTTC. Amino acid sequence: CASSPGTSAETQYF. Variable domain in full (rest from reference TRBV11-1 and TRBJ2-5): EAEVAQSPRYKITEKSQAVAFWCDPISGHATLYWYRQILGQGPELLVQFQDESVVDDSQLPKDRFSAERLKGVDSTLKIQPAELGDSAMYLCASSPGTSAETQYFGPGTRLLVL.

The V and J genes are TRBV12-5 and TRBJ2-7; perhaps TRBD2 as D (5 bases). The CDR3 runs 17 residues. The V gene lost 0 bases and the J gene lost 3 bases, with 18 bases spanning the gap. CDR1 and CDR2 from the germline V gene are LGHNT and FRNRAP. In nucleotides, the CDR3 is TGTGCTAGTGGTTTGGTATGGTGGAAGCGGAGGATCTACGAGCAGTACTTC. Its protein is CASGLVWWKRRIYEQYF.

The chain combines TRBV11-3 with TRBJ2-2, with TRBD2 matching 12 bases. The trim removed 0 bases at V and 5 bases at J, leaving 4 bases unmatched. Germline assignment: CDR1 SGHNT and CDR2 YENEEA. CDR3 length: 17 residues. CDR3 loop: CASSLELAGGRTGELFF. The CDR3 coding sequence is TGTGCCAGCAGCTTAGAACTAGCGGGAGGTAGGACCGGGGAGCTGTTTTTT.

This clone was seen more than once but under ten times. The chain employs TRBV4-2 and TRBJ2-7; no firm D call. With 6 bases removed from V and 1 base from J, the gap between germline ends came to 7 bases. Germline CDR1 is LGHNA and CDR2 is YNFKEQ. The CDR3 has 12 amino acids. The CDR3 DNA reads TGTGCCAGCAGTCCCGGGTCCTACGAGCAGTACTTC. Translating gives CASSPGSYEQYF.

For the CDR3, the DNA is TGTGCCAGCAGCGGATCACTTAGCACAGATACGCAGTATTTT. Protein sequence: CASSGSLSTDTQYF. V gene TRBV27 combines with J gene TRBJ2-3; D is unresolved. This CDR3 comprises 14 residues. V lost 6 bases, J lost 0 bases, and 10 bases lay in between. From germline, CDR1 is MNHEY and CDR2 SMNVEV (reference sequence).

In its sample, this clone was seen a few times. This chain uses TRBV6-8 with TRBJ1-1; no definite D call. Germline V lookup: CDR1 MNHGY, CDR2 SAAAGT. V was clipped by 2 bases and J by 8 bases, with 3 bases between them. The CDR3 sequence is 10 residues long. CDR3 sequence reads: CASSYPEAFF. Here the CDR3 DNA reads TGTGCCAGCAGTTACCCGGAAGCTTTCTTT.

The chain couples TRBV5-4 to TRBJ2-5; no firm D call. The CDR3 is 13 amino acids. V was cut by 0 bases and J by 5 bases, with 8 bases left in between. Germline V lookup: CDR1 SGHNT, CDR2 YYREEE (reference sequence). CDR3: CASSLGVWETQYF. In DNA, the CDR3 is TGTGCCAGCAGCTTGGGGGTCTGGGAGACCCAGTACTTC. Full variable domain (missing parts from reference TRBV5-4 and TRBJ2-5): ETGVTQSPTHLIKTRGQQVTLRCSSQSGHNTVSWYQQALGQGPQFIFQYYREEENGRGNFPPRFSGLQFPNYSSELNVNALELDDSALYLCASSLGVWETQYFGPGTRLLVL.

This clone was counted only a few times. The CDR3 DNA follows: TGTGCCAGCAGCTTCCTAGGGGGCGGTGGTGGCTACACCTTC. This gives the protein CASSFLGGGGGYTF. The chain recombines TRBV11-1 with TRBJ1-2, with 7 bases matching TRBD1. The CDR3 is 14 residues long. Germline V lookup: CDR1 SGHAT, CDR2 FQDESV (reference sequence). Trimming removed 3 bases from V and 7 bases from J; junction bases left unmatched: 8.

This clone was found a few times. The rearrangement links TRBV4-2 to TRBJ2-1; weak D call: TRBD1 (5 bases). The V end was cut by 4 bases, the J end by 6 bases, with 16 bases between. There are 15 residues in the CDR3. Germline-derived CDR1 and CDR2 are LGHNA and YNFKEQ. CDR3 sequence reads: CASSLELGQLNEQFF. The CDR3 bases are TGTGCCAGCAGCCTAGAGTTGGGGCAGCTCAATGAGCAGTTCTTC.

This clone is classed as large. Other DNA variants within this sample encode the same CDR3. The rearrangement uses TRBV6-5 and TRBJ2-1; 13 bases agree with TRBD2. Germline V gene data show CDR1 as MNHEY and CDR2 as SVGAGI. The CDR3 loop spans 15 amino acids. Germline trimming cut 2 bases from V and 10 bases from J; bases unmatched to any gene: 5. CDR3 coding DNA: TGTGCCAGCAGTTACGGACTAGCGGGAGAGGTGGAGCAGTTCTTC. Protein: CASSYGLAGEVEQFF.

The chain uses TRBV7-9 and TRBJ2-1, with a weak D call TRBD1 (5 bases). The CDR3 sequence is 14 residues long. V lost 5 bases and J 6 bases, leaving 14 bases between the germline ends. CDR1 and CDR2 (germline): SEHNR, FQNEAQ (reference sequence). The CDR3 here is CASSLTGRVNEQFF. As DNA, the CDR3 is TGTGCCAGCAGCCTCACCGGCAGGGTCAATGAGCAGTTCTTC.

This clone is medium-sized (0.01 to 0.1%). The genes are TRBV5-1 and TRBJ2-1; no firm D call. Germline CDR1 is SGHRS and CDR2 is YFSETQ. Deletions cut 5 bases from V and 0 bases from J, with 12 bases between. This CDR3 contains 15 residues. The CDR3 protein is CASSLGHLSYNEQFF. For the CDR3, the DNA is TGCGCCAGCAGTCTGGGTCACCTCTCCTACAATGAGCAGTTCTTC.

This clone was observed a single time. DNA for the CDR3: TGTGCCAGCAGCCGGGCGGGAAACTACGAGCAGTACTTC. This encodes CASSRAGNYEQYF. The chain uses TRBV27 and TRBJ2-7, with a possible D match to TRBD2 (6 bases). The V end lost 6 bases, the J end lost 3 bases, and 12 bases lay between the germline ends. Germline values: CDR1 MNHEY, CDR2 SMNVEV (reference sequence). The CDR3 is made up of 13 amino acids.

The J gene is TRBJ2-3, the V gene TRBV28; D unresolved. V was trimmed by 6 bases and J by 9 bases, leaving 10 bases between them. The CDR3 is 11 amino acids. Germline V gene data show CDR1 as MDHEN and CDR2 as SYDVKM. The CDR3 bases are TGTGCCAGCAGCTTGGCCGAGACGCAGTATTTT. It encodes CASSLAETQYF.

J is TRBJ2-1 and V is TRBV7-3; weak D call: TRBD2 (5 bases). Germline V CDR1 and CDR2: SGHTA, FQGTGA. Trimming took 5 bases from V and 4 from J, leaving 12 bases between them. The CDR3 has 14 residues. This CDR3 reads CASSAGARYNEQFF. CDR3 nucleotides: TGTGCCAGCAGCGCGGGCGCGAGGTACAATGAGCAGTTCTTC.

This chain connects TRBV27 to TRBJ2-3; 7 nucleotides align to TRBD1. Per the germline V gene, CDR1 is MNHEY and CDR2 is SMNVEV (reference sequence). Unmatched junction bases numbered 8, after V lost 8 bases and J lost 0 bases. The CDR3 length is 15 residues. The CDR3 bases are TGTGCCAGCTGGGCCCCGGGACAGAGCACAGATACGCAGTATTTT. Translated: CASWAPGQSTDTQYF.

This clone was counted a few times. The gene calls are TRBV5-1 and TRBJ2-1; D remains ambiguous. The V end was cut by 0 bases, the J end by 5 bases, with 6 bases between. The CDR3 consists of 13 residues. Germline values: CDR1 SGHRS, CDR2 YFSETQ. The DNA for the CDR3 is TGCGCCAGCAGCTTGGCACCGAACAATGAGCAGTTCTTC. Its protein product is CASSLAPNNEQFF.

Of note for this clone: One end of the junction is discordant with germline, which a read error may explain. The J gene is TRBJ2-1, the V gene TRBV5-1; TRBD1 is a possible D gene (6 bases). Per the germline V gene, CDR1 is SGHRS and CDR2 is YFSETQ. CDR3 size: 12 residues. This CDR3 is CASWDTYNEQFF. DNA of the CDR3: TGTGCCAGCTGGGACACCTACAATGAGCAGTTCTTC.

The sample holds a few counts of this clone. The V gene is TRBV6-5, the J gene TRBJ2-1; 12 bases are shared with TRBD1. Germline V gives CDR1 MNHEY, CDR2 SVGAGI. V shed 6 bases and J 8 bases; nucleotides not matched to a gene: 5. The CDR3 has 14 residues. DNA of the CDR3: TGTGCCAGCAGCGGGACAGGGGGCGTGGATGAGCAGTTCTTC. As protein: CASSGTGGVDEQFF.